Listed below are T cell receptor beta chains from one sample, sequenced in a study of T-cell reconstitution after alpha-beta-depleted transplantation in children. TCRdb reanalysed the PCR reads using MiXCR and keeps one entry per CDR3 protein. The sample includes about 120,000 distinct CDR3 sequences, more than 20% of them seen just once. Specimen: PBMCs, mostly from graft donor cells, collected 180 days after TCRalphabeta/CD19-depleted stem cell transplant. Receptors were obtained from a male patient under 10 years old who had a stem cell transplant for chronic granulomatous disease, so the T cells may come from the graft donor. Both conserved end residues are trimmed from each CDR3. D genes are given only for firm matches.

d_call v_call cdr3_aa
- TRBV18 ASSLFETRQETQY
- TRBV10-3 AINSGRSTDTQY
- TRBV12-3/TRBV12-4 ASSFGLGHNEQF
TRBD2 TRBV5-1 ASSLPGLGGNEQF
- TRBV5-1 ASSPPSPTNEQY
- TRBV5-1 ASSAWDSTDTQY
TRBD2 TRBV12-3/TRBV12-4 ASSLKRGPNNEQF
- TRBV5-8 ASSSGRRTTEAF
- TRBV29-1 SVPSTGLHTGELF
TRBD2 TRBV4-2 ASSPLAGGNPYEQY
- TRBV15 ATSSGPQVYEQY
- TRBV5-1 ASSTYLDTQY
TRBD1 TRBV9 ASSRDRPKDTQY
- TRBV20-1 SAGSRMNEQF
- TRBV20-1 SARPKGVSSYNSPLH
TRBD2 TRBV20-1 SARTFSGRAFNEQF
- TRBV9 ASGRQGSYNEQF
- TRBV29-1 SVETAEAF
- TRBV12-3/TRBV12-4 ASRQQATSGNTIY
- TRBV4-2 ASSQRGRGVKRGNQPQH
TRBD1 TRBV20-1 SARDRQGVISETQY
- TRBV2 ASAFSSLVDEQF